The 32 T cell receptor beta chains below come from one sample, sequenced in a study of OX40 agonist ivuxolimab in advanced cancers. Using immunoSEQ multiplex PCR, the repertoire was profiled, and TCRdb retains in-frame clones only, with some absent. Of some 90,000 clones detected, around 91% appear once; the ten largest clones hold around 0.86%. The sample in question was CD4+ or CD8+ T cells sorted from blood, obtained in a trial of the OX40 agonist ivuxolimab. These receptor sequences come from an adult with an advanced solid tumor such as melanoma, head and neck, liver or kidney cancer.

Written as DNA, the CDR3 is TGTGCCAGCAGCTTAGAGGCATACACTGAAGCTTTCTTT. This translates into CASSLEAYTEAFF. The chain has TRBV11-3 and TRBJ1-1; D not certain. Germline CDR1 is SGHNT and CDR2 is YENEEA. The V end was cut by 0 bases, the J end by 3 bases, with 5 bases between. The CDR3 contains 13 residues.

The chain is built from TRBV30 and TRBJ1-4; 12 bases agree with TRBD1. J gave up 3 bases and V 1 base, and 0 bases lay outside the gene matches. The V gene's germline CDR1 is GTSNPN and CDR2 SVGIG (reference sequence). The CDR3 is 15 residues long. Here the CDR3 reads CAWSGDRGPNEKLFF. The DNA of the CDR3 is TGTGCCTGGAGTGGGGACAGGGGGCCTAATGAAAAACTGTTTTTT. Drawing the rest from reference TRBV30 and TRBJ1-4, the complete variable domain is SQTIHQWPATLVQPVGSPLSLECTVEGTSNPNLYWYRQAAGRGLQLLFYSVGIGQISSEVPQNLSASRPQDRQFILSSKKLLLSDSGFYLCAWSGDRGPNEKLFFGSGTQLSVL.

The chain employs TRBV5-1 and TRBJ1-2; no clear D gene. The CDR3 loop spans 17 amino acids. Looked up from germline, CDR1 is SGHRS and CDR2 is YFSETQ. The V gene lost 4 bases and the J gene lost 2 bases, with 21 bases spanning the gap. The CDR3 DNA sequence: TGCGCCAGCAGCCCTCATATGCGACGGGAAGGAAACTATGGCTACACCTTC. As protein: CASSPHMRREGNYGYTF.

The gene calls are TRBV28 and TRBJ2-7; D uncertain. V lost 7 bases and J 3 bases, leaving 16 bases between the germline ends. CDR1 MDHEN and CDR2 SYDVKM come from the germline V gene. The CDR3 is 14 amino acids. This CDR3 reads CASTKGRPVYEQYF. The CDR3, as DNA: TGTGCCAGCACCAAAGGCCGGCCGGTCTACGAGCAGTACTTC.

The gene calls are TRBV30 and TRBJ1-2, with D unclear. The CDR3 has 13 residues. The V end was cut by 3 bases, the J end by 7 bases, with 15 bases between. Germline assignment: CDR1 GTSNPN and CDR2 SVGIG (reference sequence). The CDR3 bases are TGTGCCTGGAGCGCCCTTAGTTTCGGTGGCTACACCTTC. Its translation is CAWSALSFGGYTF.

This chain connects TRBV7-2 to TRBJ1-5, with D perhaps matching TRBD1 (6 bases). Germline lookup yields CDR1 SGHTA and CDR2 FQGNSA. Trimming took 4 bases from V and 6 from J, leaving 10 bases between them. The CDR3 extends over 13 amino acids. The CDR3 here is CASSSQGRQPQHF. Here the CDR3 DNA reads TGTGCCAGCAGCTCACAGGGACGTCAGCCCCAGCATTTT.

The chain couples TRBV19 to TRBJ2-3, with 10 bases matching TRBD1. Germline CDR1 reads LNHDA; CDR2 reads SQIVND (reference sequence). The V gene end was trimmed by 10 bases and the J gene end by 2 bases; junction bases not matched to a gene: 9. The CDR3 sequence is 15 residues long. The CDR3 nucleotides read TGTGCCACCGAGGGCGGGACAGGGGTCACAGATACGCAGTATTTT. It codes for CATEGGTGVTDTQYF.

The genes are TRBV5-6 and TRBJ2-2, with D perhaps matching TRBD1 (5 bases). CDR1 is SGHDT and CDR2 is YYEEEE in the germline V gene. V lost 0 bases to trimming and J lost 0 bases, with 6 bases between them. The CDR3 totals 15 residues. The CDR3 loop reads CASSLGQTNTGELFF. Written as DNA, the CDR3 is TGTGCCAGCAGCTTGGGACAGACGAACACCGGGGAGCTGTTTTTT.

The chain links TRBV7-3 to TRBJ2-3; no firm D call. The CDR3 is 13 amino acids. The germline gives CDR1 SGHTA, CDR2 FQGTGA. Deletions cut 3 bases from V and 0 bases from J, with 4 bases between. The CDR3 sequence is CASSLGSTDTQYF. The CDR3 nucleotides are TGTGCCAGCAGCTTGGGTAGCACAGATACGCAGTATTTT.

The rearrangement uses TRBV7-3 and TRBJ2-5; 7 bases agree with TRBD1. Germline CDR1 is SGHTA and CDR2 is FQGTGA. The junction had 19 bases not matched to a gene; V was cut back by 4 bases and J by 5 bases. The CDR3 has 18 residues. The CDR3 coding sequence is TGTGCCAGCAGCTCGACAGGGAGAAAGGACCAGGTTCTGGAGACCCAGTACTTC. This translates into CASSSTGRKDQVLETQYF.

This chain joins TRBV28 and TRBJ1-5; 8 positions agree with TRBD1. The V and J ends lost 4 bases and 3 bases, in that order; junction bases with no gene match: 17. CDR1 is MDHEN and CDR2 is SYDVKM in the germline V gene. This CDR3 is 19 amino acids long. CDR3: CASSSPSPGQGWDNQPQHF. CDR3 nucleotide sequence: TGTGCCAGCAGTTCACCATCTCCCGGACAGGGCTGGGACAATCAGCCCCAGCATTTT.

The V gene is TRBV7-9, the J gene TRBJ1-3; 9 nucleotides align to TRBD1. This CDR3 has 15 amino acids. J lost 6 bases, V lost 5 bases, and 8 bases had no gene match. Germline V CDR1 and CDR2: SEHNR, FQNEAQ (reference sequence). The CDR3, as DNA: TGTGCCAGCAGCCCCCGGGACAGGGAATTAAACACCATATATTTT. Translated, it gives CASSPRDRELNTIYF. Variable domain in full (rest from reference TRBV7-9 and TRBJ1-3): DTGVSQNPRHKITKRGQNVTFRCDPISEHNRLYWYRQTLGQGPEFLTYFQNEAQLEKSRLLSDRFSAERPKGSFSTLEIQRTEQGDSAMYLCASSPRDRELNTIYFGEGSWLTVV.

The chain is built from TRBV5-1 and TRBJ2-2; TRBD1 aligns across 8 bases. The CDR3 has 17 residues. Germline lookup yields CDR1 SGHRS and CDR2 YFSETQ. V lost 4 bases and J lost 5; bases outside the gene matches: 13. The CDR3 sequence is CASSAAGQGVRTGELFF. CDR3 nucleotides: TGCGCCAGCAGCGCCGCAGGACAGGGAGTAAGGACCGGGGAGCTGTTTTTT.

The chain joins TRBV5-1 to TRBJ1-1; D is unresolved. Germline CDR1 reads SGHRS; CDR2 reads YFSETQ. V lost 4 bases, J lost 12 bases, and 13 bases lay in between. The CDR3 totals 11 residues. CDR3 sequence reads: CASSIERATFF. CDR3 coding DNA: TGCGCCAGCAGCATCGAAAGGGCCACTTTCTTT.

This clone has a handful of counts. CDR3: CASSQDGGPRADTQYF. CDR3 coding DNA: TGTGCCAGCAGCCAAGATGGGGGTCCCAGGGCAGATACGCAGTATTTT. The genes are TRBV4-2 and TRBJ2-3; either TRBD1 or TRBD2 may fit D (5 bases each). Germline loops: CDR1 LGHNA, CDR2 YNFKEQ. V was trimmed by 0 bases and J by 4 bases, leaving 14 bases between them. The CDR3 is 16 residues long.

The CDR3 DNA follows: TGTGCCTGGAGTTTGGGACTCGACAGGAACTCCTACTTC. Protein product: CAWSLGLDRNSYF. This rearrangement joins TRBV30 to TRBJ2-7, with D tentatively TRBD1 or TRBD2 (6 bases each). This CDR3 is 13 amino acids long. The V end was cut by 2 bases, the J end by 13 bases, with 21 bases between. The V gene's germline CDR1 is GTSNPN and CDR2 SVGIG (reference sequence).

The genes are TRBV7-3 and TRBJ2-3; D might be TRBD2 (6 bases). The CDR3 is 15 amino acids. CDR1 is SGHTA and CDR2 is FQGTGA in the germline V gene. V lost 5 bases to trimming and J lost 6 bases, with 18 bases between them. The CDR3 spells CASSPRTGVGDTQYF. CDR3 coding DNA: TGTGCCAGCAGCCCTAGGACGGGGGTTGGGGATACGCAGTATTTT.

The chain is built from TRBV5-8 and TRBJ2-7, with 9 bases lining up with TRBD1. Germline V gives CDR1 SGHTS, CDR2 YDEGEE. J gave up 3 bases and V 4 bases, and 5 bases lay outside the gene matches. The CDR3 runs 14 residues. The CDR3 here is CASSKGQGLYEQYF. In DNA, the CDR3 is TGTGCCAGCAGCAAGGGACAGGGTCTCTACGAGCAGTACTTC.

The CDR3 loop is CASSEDVGSWNEQFF. CDR3 DNA: TGTGCCAGCAGTGAAGACGTGGGATCTTGGAATGAGCAGTTCTTC. V is TRBV9 and J is TRBJ2-1; no firm D call. This CDR3 spans 15 amino acids. The V and J ends lost 5 bases and 7 bases respectively, with 19 bases between them. From germline, CDR1 is SGDLS and CDR2 YYNGEE.

The chain is built from TRBV7-2 and TRBJ2-7, with 9 bases matching TRBD1. Germline CDR1 reads SGHTA; CDR2 reads FQGNSA. This CDR3 region has 15 residues. With V trimmed by 4 bases and J by 4 bases, 8 bases remained unmatched. The DNA for the CDR3 is TGTGCCAGCAGCTCATCAGGGACAGGGAATTACGAGCAGTACTTC. This translates into CASSSSGTGNYEQYF.

The chain links TRBV5-4 to TRBJ2-2, with D tentatively TRBD2 (5 bases). V was trimmed by 0 bases and J by 4 bases, leaving 10 bases between them. The germline gives CDR1 SGHNT, CDR2 YYREEE (reference sequence). The CDR3 is 15 residues long. CDR3 nucleotides: TGTGCCAGCAGCTTGGCCGGAGGCGTCACCGGGGAGCTGTTTTTT. Amino acids: CASSLAGGVTGELFF.

This rearrangement joins TRBV2 to TRBJ2-1; 7 bases map to TRBD2. Trimming removed 8 bases from V and 0 bases from J; junction bases left unmatched: 4. The length of the CDR3 is 14 residues. CDR1 SNHLY and CDR2 FYNNEI come from the germline V gene. In DNA form, the CDR3 reads TGTGCCAGCCCGCGCGGGAGCTCCTACAATGAGCAGTTCTTC. This codes for CASPRGSSYNEQFF.

This sequence joins TRBV21-1 and TRBJ2-5; TRBD2 was called by the table and not checked on the DNA. TRBV21-1 is an annotated pseudogene. This CDR3 is built from 15 residues. The CDR3: CASNRLAGGQETQYF. The CDR3 nucleotides read TGTGCCAGCAACCGACTAGCGGGAGGCCAAGAGACCCAGTACTTC.

This clone showed up just once. The chain combines TRBV6-1 with TRBJ2-3; no clear D gene. V was clipped by 6 bases and J by 7 bases, with 17 bases between them. The CDR3 consists of 14 residues. The germline V gene encodes CDR1 MNHNS and CDR2 SASEGT. In DNA form, the CDR3 reads TGTGCCAGCAGCAGGACGGGTGTTATGAATACGCAGTATTTT. Translated: CASSRTGVMNTQYF.

The DNA of the CDR3 is TGTGCCAGCAGCCGGGACCACACTCGGGGGAATCAGCCCCAGCATTTT. Protein: CASSRDHTRGNQPQHF. V is TRBV19 and J is TRBJ1-5, with a weak D call TRBD1 (5 bases). The V end lost 9 bases, the J end lost 4 bases, and 22 bases lay between the germline ends. The germline V gene has CDR1 LNHDA and CDR2 SQIVND (reference sequence). CDR3 size: 16 residues.

This clone has just a few counts. V and J are TRBV7-2 and TRBJ2-7; 10 bases match TRBD2. Trimming cost V 2 bases and J 9 bases; bases outside gene matches: 16. Germline CDR1 and CDR2: SGHTA and FQGNSA. This CDR3 spans 17 amino acids. CDR3 sequence reads: CASSLNFAASGRGGQYF. DNA of the CDR3: TGTGCCAGCAGCTTAAATTTCGCCGCTAGCGGGAGAGGCGGGCAGTACTTC.

The chain combines TRBV6-5 with TRBJ2-5, with D possibly called TRBD1 or TRBD2 (5 bases each). Trimming removed 2 bases from V and 5 bases from J, with 15 bases in between. CDR3 size: 15 residues. Germline CDR1 is MNHEY and CDR2 is SVGAGI. This CDR3 is CASSYPAQGGETQYF. The CDR3 DNA sequence: TGTGCCAGCAGTTACCCGGCCCAGGGCGGGGAGACCCAGTACTTC.

The chain has TRBV13 and TRBJ2-1; 8 bases map to TRBD2. CDR1 is PRHDT and CDR2 is FYEKMQ in the germline V gene (reference sequence). V lost 3 bases and J lost 3; bases outside the gene matches: 4. The CDR3 has 15 amino acids. CDR3 loop: CASSFRSGSYNEQFF. The CDR3 DNA reads as TGTGCCAGCAGCTTTAGGAGCGGGAGCTACAATGAGCAGTTCTTC. The variable domain in full, completed from reference TRBV13 and TRBJ2-1, reads AAGVIQSPRHLIKEKRETATLKCYPIPRHDTVYWYQQGPGQDPQFLISFYEKMQSDKGSIPDRFSAQQFSDYHSELNMSSLELGDSALYFCASSFRSGSYNEQFFGPGTRLTVL.

On this clone itself: A read error may account for a junction end that differs from germline. The rearrangement joins TRBV7-7 to TRBJ2-3; 8 bases align to TRBD1. CDR1 and CDR2 (germline): SSHAT, FNYEAQ (reference sequence). CDR3 length: 15 residues. The CDR3 region is CASSLAWTGTDTQYF. The CDR3 nucleotides are TGTGCTAGCAGCTTAGCGTGGACAGGGACAGATACGCAGTATTTT.

The CDR3 here is CASSPREASYEQYF. Here the CDR3 DNA reads TGTGCCAGCTCACCTCGGGAGGCTTCCTACGAGCAGTACTTC. The genes are TRBV18 and TRBJ2-7; 7 bases map to TRBD2. CDR3 length: 14 residues. The V gene end was trimmed by 3 bases and the J gene end by 1 base; junction bases not matched to a gene: 3. Looked up from germline, CDR1 is KGHSH and CDR2 is LQKENI.

This clone was observed a single time. The J gene is TRBJ2-7, the V gene TRBV19; no firm D call. Germline V lookup: CDR1 LNHDA, CDR2 SQIVND (reference sequence). The CDR3 contains 14 residues. V gave up 2 bases and J gave up 2 bases, with 10 bases separating them. CDR3 in DNA: TGTGCCAGTAGTATATCTGGGCTTGCCTACGAGCAGTACTTC. Translation gives CASSISGLAYEQYF.

The chain is built from TRBV25-1 and TRBJ1-1; D is possibly TRBD1 (6 bases). The V gene's germline CDR1 is MGHDK and CDR2 SYGVNS. The CDR3 length is 17 residues. V gave up 2 bases and J gave up 2 bases, with 18 bases separating them. CDR3 amino acids: CASSENVGGRGNTEAFF. DNA for the CDR3: TGTGCCAGCAGTGAAAACGTAGGGGGTAGGGGAAACACTGAAGCTTTCTTT.